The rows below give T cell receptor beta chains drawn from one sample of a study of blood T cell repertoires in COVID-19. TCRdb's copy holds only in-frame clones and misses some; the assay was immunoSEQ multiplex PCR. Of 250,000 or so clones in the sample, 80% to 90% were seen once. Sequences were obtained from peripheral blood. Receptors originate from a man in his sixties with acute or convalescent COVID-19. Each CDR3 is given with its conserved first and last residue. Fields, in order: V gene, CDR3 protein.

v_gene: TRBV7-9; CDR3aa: CASSYRQGIIGNTIYF
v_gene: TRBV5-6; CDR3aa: CASSRRRINTGVGHTEAFF
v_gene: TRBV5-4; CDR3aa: CASSTGTSGGAGTDTQYF
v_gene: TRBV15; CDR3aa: CATSLDRNTEAFF
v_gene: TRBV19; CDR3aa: CASSAAYWAGGNSPLHF
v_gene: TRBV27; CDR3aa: CASRLRGIGQETQYF
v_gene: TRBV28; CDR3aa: CASSLQGPSYEQYF
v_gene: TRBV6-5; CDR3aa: CASSSQGVGFGF
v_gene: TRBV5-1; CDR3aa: CASSFMVGGQETQYF
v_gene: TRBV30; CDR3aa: CAWSAGTGAHGYTF
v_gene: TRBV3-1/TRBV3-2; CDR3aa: CASSQGFQGGTEAFF
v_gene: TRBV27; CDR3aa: CASSFTGQLLNTGELFF
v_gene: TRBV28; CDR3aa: CASSSLAGVIGELFF
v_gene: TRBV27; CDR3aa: CASSAQTGTNEKLFF
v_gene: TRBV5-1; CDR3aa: CASRDLDRGYNSPLHF
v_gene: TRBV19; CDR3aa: CASSQGLAAETQYF
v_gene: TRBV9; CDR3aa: CASSVETEGELFF
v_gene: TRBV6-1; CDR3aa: CASSEGGGSTEAFF
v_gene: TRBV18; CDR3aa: CASSPYNRGSGANVLTF
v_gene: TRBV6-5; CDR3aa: CASSYAQNYGYTF
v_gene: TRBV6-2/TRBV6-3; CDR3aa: CASSQQGLGMNTEAFF
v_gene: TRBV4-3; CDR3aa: CASSQEVSTSYNEQFF
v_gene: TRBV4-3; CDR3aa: CASSQESLGQGGYNEQFF
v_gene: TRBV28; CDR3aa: CASILRATGSEQYF
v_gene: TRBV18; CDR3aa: CASSPGGSREYGYTF
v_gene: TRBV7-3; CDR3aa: CASSPTSDNQPQHF
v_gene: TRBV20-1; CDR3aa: CSASSGITGELFF
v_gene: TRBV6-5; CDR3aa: CASSSVTGGHQPQHF
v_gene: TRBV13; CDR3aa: CASSSRTSVVELFF
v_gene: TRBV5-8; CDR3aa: CASSRIGNEQYF
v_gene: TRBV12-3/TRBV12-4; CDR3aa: CASTKIRGEQYF
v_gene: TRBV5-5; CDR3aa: CASSLEGESSGNTIYF
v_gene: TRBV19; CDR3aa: CASSMAAGGPLINEQFF
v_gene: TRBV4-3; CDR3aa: CASSQAWGQGYHEQYF
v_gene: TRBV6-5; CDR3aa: CASSYSLAVFKDTQYF
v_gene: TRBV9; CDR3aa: CASSPSGWAGGVNEQFF
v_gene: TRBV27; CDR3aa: CASSFGGTDTQYF
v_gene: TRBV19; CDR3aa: CASSRQGIVGYTF
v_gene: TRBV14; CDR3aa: CASSQVLLGGSHSLQINQPQHF
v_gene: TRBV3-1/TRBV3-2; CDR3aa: CASSQGPFVNTEAFF
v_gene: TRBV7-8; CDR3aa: CASSLVTARREQYF
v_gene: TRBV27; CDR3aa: CASSLSRTRGYNSPLHF
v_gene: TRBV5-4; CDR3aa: CASRSSGGFTGELFF
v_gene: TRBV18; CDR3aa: CASSPNLGWETQYF
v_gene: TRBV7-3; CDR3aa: CASSLTGTGTYEQYF
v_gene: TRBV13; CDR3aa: CASSLERGHRTSGSGAGELFF
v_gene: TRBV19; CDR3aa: CASLNEGARVLETQYF
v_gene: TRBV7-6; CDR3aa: CASSLVPGQGARGTGELFF
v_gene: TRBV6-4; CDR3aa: CASSGSTGGKYNEQFF
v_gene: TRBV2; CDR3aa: CATLAVASEQYF
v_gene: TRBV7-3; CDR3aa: CASSLRASGGNEQFF
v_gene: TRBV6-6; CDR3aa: CASSYRLAGVTDTQYF
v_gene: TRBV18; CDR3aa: CASSPRVRGPGYTF
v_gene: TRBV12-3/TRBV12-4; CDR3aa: CASSRRGGEQFF